This is a list of T cell receptor beta chains from one sample in a study of shared clonotypes between healthy human individuals. Method: immunoSEQ multiplex PCR; TCRdb's copy keeps in-frame clones and lacks some. Of 2 million to 2.5 million clones listed, 80% to 95% are singletons. The sample consisted of naive CD4+ T cells from PBMCs. The receptor source for this set is a man younger than 35 in good health. Some clones in this sample may be carry-over from other donors' samples. CDR3s include the opening cysteine and the closing phenylalanine or tryptophan. Each record gives: clone size, J gene, V gene, D gene, CDR3 DNA, CDR3 protein. A D gene is named only where the DNA matches it firmly. Size is omitted from some rows. Given values are once, few, many or a class for expanded clones.

NA | TRBJ2-5 | TRBV28 | TRBD1 | TGTGCCAGCAGTTTCCAGACAGGGGGTAGAGAGACCCAGTACTTC | CASSFQTGGRETQYF
NA | TRBJ1-2 | TRBV27 | TRBD1 | TGTGCCAGCAGTTTACTCCCCACAGGGGGGGACTATGGCTACACCTTC | CASSLLPTGGDYGYTF
NA | TRBJ1-2 | TRBV7-2 | NA | TGTGCCAGCAGCTTAGACATTAGGGTTACGCGGGGCTACACCTTC | CASSLDIRVTRGYTF
once | TRBJ2-6 | TRBV5-1 | NA | TGCGCCAGCAGCCCCACAGGGTCTGGGGCCAACGTCCTGACTTTC | CASSPTGSGANVLTF
NA | TRBJ2-1 | TRBV7-8 | NA | TGTGCCAGCAGCTTACGGCGGGCCACCTACAATGAGCAGTTCTTC | CASSLRRATYNEQFF
NA | TRBJ2-1 | TRBV19 | NA | TGTGCCAGTAGTCGGAGTTGGGAGCAGTTCTTC | CASSRSWEQFF
NA | TRBJ1-2 | TRBV19 | NA | TGTGCCAGTAGTATTCGACGGGGGGGCAGTCTTGGCTACACCTTC | CASSIRRGGSLGYTF
NA | TRBJ2-2 | TRBV28 | TRBD1 | TGTGCCAGCAGTGTCCTTACAGGGGACAACACCGGGGAGCTGTTTTTT | CASSVLTGDNTGELFF
NA | TRBJ1-1 | TRBV6-1 | NA | TGTGCCAGCAGTTTCCAGACAGTTGAAGCTTTCTTT | CASSFQTVEAFF
NA | TRBJ2-7 | TRBV2 | NA | TGTGCCAGCAGTGTGGGGGTTAGATACGAGCAGTACTTC | CASSVGVRYEQYF
NA | TRBJ2-5 | TRBV2 | NA | TGTGCCAGCAGTGAGTTTACAGGGAAGACCCAGTACTTC | CASSEFTGKTQYF
NA | TRBJ2-7 | TRBV25-1 | NA | TGTGCCAGCACCGCGAGATACGAGCAGTACTTC | CASTARYEQYF
NA | TRBJ2-7 | TRBV6-1 | NA | TGTGCCAGCAGTGAAGCGCGCAGGACTGAGCAGTACTTC | CASSEARRTEQYF
NA | TRBJ2-7 | TRBV29-1 | NA | TGCAGCGTTGAAGCTCAGGGAACCTACGAGCAGTACTTC | CSVEAQGTYEQYF
NA | TRBJ2-7 | TRBV9 | TRBD2 | TGTGCCAGCAGCGTAGCTAGAGCTAGCGGACTTTACGAGCAGTACTTC | CASSVARASGLYEQYF
NA | TRBJ2-3 | TRBV4-2 | NA | TGTGCCAGCAGCCAAGGCCACACTCTAGATACGCAGTATTTT | CASSQGHTLDTQYF
NA | TRBJ1-4 | TRBV19 | NA | TGTGCCAGTACCGAATTCCAAGAAAAACTGTTTTTT | CASTEFQEKLFF
once | TRBJ2-1 | TRBV19 | NA | TGTGCCAGTAGACCTCGGCACTCCTACTACAATGAGCAGTTCTTC | CASRPRHSYYNEQFF
NA | TRBJ1-2 | TRBV14 | NA | TGTGCCAGCAGCCAAGATTTGAACTATGGCTACACCTTC | CASSQDLNYGYTF
NA | TRBJ2-1 | TRBV5-4 | NA | TGTGCCAGCAGCTTTGGTTTGGGGGAGATCTACAATGAGCAGTTCTTC | CASSFGLGEIYNEQFF